Listed here is a single TCR beta chain. It lacks a known antigen. One base away there is no much larger clone; base qualities are not given. The data are from a study of blood T cell repertoires in COVID-19 (dated by TCRdb to about 2020). With regard to the full study: Samples covering the acute and convalescent phases of COVID-19 were provided by collaborators in the United States, Italy and Spain. HLA class I and class II types, where available, came from metadata supplied by the sample provider rather than from assay-based typing. Samples came from the ongoing ImmuneRACE study (first 160 participants) plus 1,254 subjects from 6 global collaborators. The dataset comprised deeply sampled blood TCRbeta repertoires from subjects exposed to, actively infected with, or recovered from COVID-19. The prospective study material was composed of cDNA or gDNA derived from T cells, B-cell-depleted T cells, or PBMCs. The repertoires were released in a freely available public database intended as a resource for research on the immune response to SARS-CoV-2. Sample metadata almost always included a de-identified subject ID, COVID-19 status, age in years and sex.

For this chain, trimming is 5 bases at the V end and 4 bases at the J end, and the number of junction bases without a gene match is 5. Taken from the germline V gene (reference sequence), the CDR1 and CDR2 loops are GTSNPN and SVGIG. The CDR3 holds 13 amino acids from the cysteine to the phenylalanine. Left in the record is the CDR3 DNA by itself, 39 bases read in frame from the first base. Here is what the overall study found, with its caveats: The quantity of clinical and demographic metadata differed by source and by participant and was supplied without curation.

TCRbeta CDR3 regions were amplified from genomic DNA by means of the immunoSEQ Assay, a bias-controlled multiplex PCR. As for the original processing: The number of nucleated cells in each sample was estimated from the amplification of reference gene primers within the assay. Sequence reads were collapsed and filtered to measure the absolute abundance of every unique TCRbeta CDR3 rearrangement. Productive Simpson clonality was computed per sample as the square root of Simpson's diversity index over productive rearrangements. TCRdb obtained this table from immuneACCESS and retained in-frame rearrangements with V and J assigned. These tables miss some clones; where compared with another copy, unresolved V genes account for less than half of the shortfall, and the remainder is unexplained. That table supplies the V and J calls and clone size; D and trimming were determined from the DNA. For this sample there are approximately 54,000 clones; roughly nine tenths appear just once. The top ten constitute 8.4% of the sample.

The collaborating institutions used their own protocols to collect whole blood in K2EDTA tubes. For TCRbeta analysis, collaborator samples were shipped as frozen whole blood, as isolated PBMCs, or as DNA extracted from either sample type. This sequence uses TRBV30 and TRBJ2-7, and TRBD1 aligns with 10 junction nucleotides. The source is a woman aged 40 to 50 with active COVID-19. Sequencing used peripheral blood. The CDR3 protein: CAWEWDRGYEQYF. The DNA sequence is given as TGTGCCTGGGAATGGGACAGGGGTTACGAGCAGTACTTC.